A single sample is the source of the 2 T cell receptor beta chains below, sequenced in a study of T cells of healthy individuals. TCRdb analysed the 5' RACE reads with MiXCR anew, one entry per CDR3 protein. The data show about 57,000 distinct CDR3 sequences, 15% to 20% seen once. Source of these receptors: a human donor in good health.

In this sample, this clonotype turned up many times. This chain connects TRBV19 to TRBJ2-3; 14 bases fit TRBD2. CDR3 length equals 13 residues. Per germline, CDR1 LNHDA and CDR2 SQIVND (reference sequence). Unmatched junction bases numbered 0, after V lost 4 bases and J lost 9 bases. CDR3 DNA: TGTGCCAGTAGTAGGACTAGCGGGAGGACGCAGTATTTT. Its protein is CASSRTSGRTQYF.

This clonotype was counted at least ten times. The chain combines TRBV3-1 with TRBJ1-6; 7 bases match TRBD1. V trimming: 6 bases; J trimming: 12 bases; junction bases outside the gene matches: 5. This CDR3 spans 12 amino acids. Per the germline V gene, CDR1 is LGHDT and CDR2 is YNNKEL (reference sequence). In DNA form, the CDR3 reads TGTGCCAGCAGTCAACAGGGGTTACCCCTCCACTTT. Amino acids: CASSQQGLPLHF.